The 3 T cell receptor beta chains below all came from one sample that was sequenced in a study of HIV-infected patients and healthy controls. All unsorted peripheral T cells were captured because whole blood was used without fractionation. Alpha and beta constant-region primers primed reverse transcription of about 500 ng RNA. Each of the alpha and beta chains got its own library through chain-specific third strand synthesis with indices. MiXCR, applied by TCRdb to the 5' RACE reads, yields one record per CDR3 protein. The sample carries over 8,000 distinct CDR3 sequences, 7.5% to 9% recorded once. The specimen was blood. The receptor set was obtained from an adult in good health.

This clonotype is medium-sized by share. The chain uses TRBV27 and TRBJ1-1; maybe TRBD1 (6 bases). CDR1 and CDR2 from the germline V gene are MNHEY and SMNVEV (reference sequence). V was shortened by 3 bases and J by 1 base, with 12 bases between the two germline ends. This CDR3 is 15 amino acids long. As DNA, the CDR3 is TGTGCCAGCAGTTTGAGGGGGGCTCGGAACACTGAAGCTTTCTTT. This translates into CASSLRGARNTEAFF.

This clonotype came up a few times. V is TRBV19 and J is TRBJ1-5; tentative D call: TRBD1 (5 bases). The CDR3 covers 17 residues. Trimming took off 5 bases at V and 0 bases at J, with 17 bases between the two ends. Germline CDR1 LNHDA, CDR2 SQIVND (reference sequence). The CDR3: CASSPRRGFNSNQPQHF. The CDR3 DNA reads TGTGCCAGTAGTCCACGGAGGGGTTTCAATAGCAATCAGCCCCAGCATTTT.

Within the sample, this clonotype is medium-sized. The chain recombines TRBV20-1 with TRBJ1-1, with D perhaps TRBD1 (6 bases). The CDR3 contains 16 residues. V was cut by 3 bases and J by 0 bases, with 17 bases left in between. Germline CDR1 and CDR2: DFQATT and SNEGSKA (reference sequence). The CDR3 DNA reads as TGCAGTGCTAGTTCGGGGGGGGCTCTATTGAACACTGAAGCTTTCTTT. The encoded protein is CSASSGGALLNTEAFF.